These 30 T cell receptor beta chains originate from one sample sequenced in a study of human T cells and chemical hapten exposure. TCRdb recomputed calls from the RACE reads with MiXCR, one row per CDR3 protein. Among roughly 360,000 distinct CDR3 sequences, 4.8% were seen once, and the ten largest hold roughly 2.4%. Noted time point: patch test 1, 2 weeks after DPC sensitization. The treatment denotes: therapeutic diphenylcyclopropenone sensitization with weekly scalp DPC. This sample comprised whole blood, obtained in connection with sensitization to the hapten diphenylcyclopropenone (DPC). Source of these receptors: a woman between 45 and 60 years old with alopecia areata. Some clones in this sample may be carry-over from other donors' samples.

This clonotype was found many times. The V gene is TRBV12-3 or TRBV12-4, the J gene TRBJ2-3; no clear D gene. This CDR3 has 13 residues. Trimming cost V 6 bases and J 0 bases, with 7 bases left between them. DNA of the CDR3: TGTGCCAGCAGCCGAGTAAGCACAGATACGCAGTATTTT. This encodes CASSRVSTDTQYF.

This clonotype was observed at least ten times. CDR3 bases: TGTGCCAGCAGTTTAAAGGGTTCCGGGGAGCTGTTTTTT. Translation gives CASSLKGSGELFF. The rearrangement links TRBV12-3 or TRBV12-4 to TRBJ2-2, with no clear D. CDR3 size: 13 residues. With 2 bases removed from V and 6 bases from J, the gap between germline ends came to 7 bases.

This clonotype has just a few counts. This rearrangement joins TRBV6-2 or TRBV6-3 to TRBJ2-1; 7 bases agree with TRBD2. CDR1 MNHEY and CDR2 SVGEGT come from the germline V gene. Trimming cost V 7 bases and J 5 bases; bases outside gene matches: 17. The CDR3 runs 17 residues. Here the CDR3 reads CASIRNGGRVLDNEQFF. In nucleotides, the CDR3 is TGTGCCAGCATCCGAAACGGCGGGAGAGTCTTAGACAATGAGCAGTTCTTC.

Many counts were recorded for this clonotype. This chain links TRBV20-1 with TRBJ2-3; the D is unclear. Germline values: CDR1 DFQATT, CDR2 SNEGSKA (reference sequence). CDR3 length equals 11 residues. Here the CDR3 reads CSLSTTDTQYF. CDR3 DNA: TGCAGCCTCAGCACCACAGATACGCAGTATTTT.

This clonotype was counted many times. V is TRBV5-1 and J is TRBJ1-5, with 9 bases lining up with TRBD1. J lost 7 bases, V lost 3 bases, and 8 bases had no gene match. The germline V gene encodes CDR1 SGHRS and CDR2 YFSETQ. The CDR3 runs 15 residues. The chain's CDR3 is CASSSGTGSGQPQHF. For the CDR3, the DNA is TGCGCCAGCAGCTCCGGGACAGGGTCTGGGCAGCCCCAGCATTTT.

Regarding this clonotype: Given a much more abundant clone one base away, this may be a read error. V gene TRBV14 combines with J gene TRBJ2-4; the match to TRBD2 covers 12 bases. CDR1 and CDR2 (germline): SGHDN, FVKESK. Losses at the gene ends were 6 bases for V and 1 base for J; bases not matched to a gene: 10. The CDR3 has 18 amino acids. The CDR3 spells CASRKTSGSDNAKNIQYF. The CDR3 nucleotides read TGTGCCAGCAGGAAGACTAGCGGGAGTGACAATGCCAAAAACATTCAGTACTTC.

The chain links TRBV18 to TRBJ1-1; D perhaps matches TRBD1 (6 bases). CDR1 is KGHSH, CDR2 LQKENI, per germline. The V end was cut by 3 bases, the J end by 5 bases, with 10 bases between. CDR3 length equals 13 residues. The CDR3 DNA follows: TGTGCCAGCTCACCGAAGCAGGGGACTGAAGCTTTCTTT. It codes for CASSPKQGTEAFF. Supplemented by reference TRBV18 and TRBJ1-1, the full variable domain reads NAGVMQNPRHLVRRRGQEARLRCSPMKGHSHVYWYRQLPEEGLKFMVYLQKENIIDESGMPKERFSAEFPKEGPSILRIQQVVRGDSAAYFCASSPKQGTEAFFGQGTRLTVV.

This clonotype has more than one count but fewer than ten. This chain uses TRBV7-2 with TRBJ2-7, with D possibly matching TRBD2 (5 bases). Germline V gene sequence: CDR1 SGHTA, CDR2 FQGNSA. The ends were cut back, 4 bases at V and 5 bases at J, with 12 bases in the middle. The CDR3 has 13 residues. This CDR3 is CASSSQSGDEQYF. As DNA, the CDR3 is TGTGCCAGCAGCTCTCAATCCGGGGACGAGCAGTACTTC. Full variable domain (remainder filled in from reference TRBV7-2 and TRBJ2-7): GAGVSQSPSNKVTEKGKDVELRCDPISGHTALYWYRQSLGQGLEFLIYFQGNSAPDKSGLPSDRFSAERTGGSVSTLTIQRTQQEDSAVYLCASSSQSGDEQYFGPGTRLTVT.

As concerns this clonotype: This could be a read error, since a much larger clone is one nucleotide away. Since the CDR3 does not end with the conserved phenylalanine or tryptophan, this likely comes from a read error. The J gene is TRBJ2-2, the V gene TRBV2; no reliable D call. From germline, CDR1 is SNHLY and CDR2 FYNNEI. Deletions cut 0 bases from V and 1 base from J, with 6 bases between. The CDR3 covers 15 residues. The CDR3 sequence is CASSEAPVNTGELFL. The DNA for the CDR3 is TGTGCCAGCAGTGAAGCTCCGGTGAACACCGGGGAGCTGTTTCTT.

This clonotype was picked up many times. The chain recombines TRBV30 with TRBJ2-4, with 7 bases identical to TRBD1. The CDR3 extends over 13 amino acids. V shed 0 bases, J shed 8 bases, and the junction held 4 bases outside the gene matches. Germline loops: CDR1 GTSNPN, CDR2 SVGIG (reference sequence). CDR3 amino acids: CAWSVRDSHIQYF. Here the CDR3 DNA reads TGTGCCTGGAGTGTACGGGACAGCCACATTCAGTACTTC.

In this sample, this clonotype turned up a few times. The chain links TRBV7-2 to TRBJ2-3; 10 nucleotides line up with TRBD2. Germline CDR1 is SGHTA and CDR2 is FQGNSA. V shed 1 base and J 6 bases; nucleotides not matched to a gene: 10. The CDR3 is 17 residues long. The DNA for the CDR3 is TGTGCCAGCAGCTTAGGGTTGTTAGCGGGAGGAGGCGATACGCAGTATTTT. Translation: CASSLGLLAGGGDTQYF.

This clonotype came up many times. J is TRBJ1-6 and V is TRBV11-2; D call uncertain. CDR1 and CDR2 from the germline V gene are SGHAT and FQNNGV. There are 15 residues in the CDR3. V was clipped by 3 bases and J by 0 bases, with 6 bases between them. CDR3 residues: CASSFESSYNSPLHF. The CDR3 coding sequence is TGTGCCAGCAGCTTTGAGAGCTCCTATAATTCACCCCTCCACTTT.

The V and J genes are TRBV20-1 and TRBJ2-2; unclear D gene. The CDR3 contains 13 residues. The V gene's germline CDR1 is DFQATT and CDR2 SNEGSKA (reference sequence). With 0 bases removed from V and 4 bases from J, the gap between germline ends came to 6 bases. CDR3 in DNA: TGCAGTGCTAGAGATATAGGCACCGGGGAGCTGTTTTTT. Its protein product is CSARDIGTGELFF.

This clonotype was seen at least ten times. The chain links TRBV12-3 or TRBV12-4 to TRBJ2-1; the match to TRBD2 covers 8 bases. After removal of 5 bases from V and 2 bases from J, the junction contained 8 bases not matched to a gene. The CDR3 runs to 16 residues. The CDR3 reads CASSTYSGVTYNEQFF. CDR3 DNA sequence: TGTGCCAGCAGTACTTATAGCGGGGTAACCTACAATGAGCAGTTCTTC.

V and J are TRBV20-1 and TRBJ2-1; 9 nucleotides align to TRBD2. The ends lost 5 bases at V and 5 bases at J; junction bases unmatched: 10. The length of the CDR3 is 15 residues. Germline V gene lookup returns CDR1 DFQATT and CDR2 SNEGSKA (reference sequence). The CDR3 here is CSAPISGRRNNEQFF. CDR3 DNA: TGCAGTGCTCCTATAAGCGGGAGGCGGAACAATGAGCAGTTCTTC.

This clonotype was found a few times. The rearrangement uses TRBV5-4 and TRBJ1-2, with D possibly being TRBD1 (5 bases). With 9 bases removed from V and 4 bases from J, the gap between germline ends came to 25 bases. This CDR3 region has 16 residues. Germline lookup yields CDR1 SGHNT and CDR2 YYREEE (reference sequence). CDR3 region: CATRGQGRQDFYGYTF. Here the CDR3 DNA reads TGTGCCACCCGCGGTCAGGGTCGCCAGGACTTCTATGGCTACACCTTC.

This clonotype has at least ten counts. The chain has TRBV29-1 and TRBJ1-2; maybe TRBD1 (5 bases). Trimming left V 7 bases short and J 8 bases short, with 14 bases between. Germline V gene lookup returns CDR1 SQVTM and CDR2 ANQGSEA. This CDR3 region has 11 residues. CDR3 nucleotides: TGCAGCGCCGATGGGGGTGGCGGCTACACCTTC. Its translation: CSADGGGGYTF.

This clonotype was seen a few times. The chain uses TRBV28 and TRBJ2-3; the match to TRBD2 covers 13 bases. Germline lookup yields CDR1 MDHEN and CDR2 SYDVKM. Trimming removed 4 bases from V and 8 bases from J; junction bases left unmatched: 3. The CDR3 loop spans 14 amino acids. The CDR3 coding sequence is TGTGCCAGCAGTTCCGGACTAGCGGGAGCTACGCAGTATTTT. Translated: CASSSGLAGATQYF.

The V gene is TRBV6-1, the J gene TRBJ1-5; tentative D call: TRBD1 (5 bases). From germline, CDR1 is MNHNS and CDR2 SASEGT. The CDR3 loop spans 14 amino acids. The V and J ends lost 5 bases and 4 bases respectively, with 12 bases between them. The CDR3 reads CASSPWGPNQPQHF. The CDR3 DNA sequence: TGTGCCAGCAGTCCCTGGGGACCGAATCAGCCCCAGCATTTT.

The sample holds many counts of this clonotype. The chain carries TRBV6-1 and TRBJ2-6; D call uncertain. Trimming pared 5 bases from V and 0 bases from J, leaving 14 bases between. Germline CDR1 reads MNHNS; CDR2 reads SASEGT. The CDR3 has 17 amino acids. CDR3: CASSTIAYISGANVLTF. The CDR3 DNA sequence: TGTGCCAGCAGTACCATAGCTTACATCTCTGGGGCCAACGTCCTGACTTTC.

This clonotype was observed a few times. The chain joins TRBV20-1 to TRBJ2-7; 7 bases align to TRBD1. The CDR3 runs 13 residues. The J segment lost 5 bases and the V segment lost 3 bases, leaving 7 bases of the junction unmatched. The V gene's germline CDR1 is DFQATT and CDR2 SNEGSKA (reference sequence). The DNA for the CDR3 is TGCAGTGCTAGCGAGACAGGGATTGACGAGCAGTACTTC. It specifies CSASETGIDEQYF.

This clonotype was found many times. This rearrangement joins TRBV11-2 to TRBJ1-1, with D unclear. With 3 bases removed from V and 5 bases from J, the gap between germline ends came to 7 bases. Germline V lookup: CDR1 SGHAT, CDR2 FQNNGV. The CDR3 runs to 12 residues. The chain's CDR3 is CASSFDGTEAFF. CDR3 sequence (DNA): TGTGCCAGCAGCTTCGACGGGACTGAAGCTTTCTTT.

The sample holds many counts of this clonotype. One end of the junction is discordant with germline, which a read error may explain. The rearrangement links TRBV5-1 to TRBJ2-6, with D perhaps TRBD1 (6 bases). Germline values: CDR1 SGHRS, CDR2 YFSETQ. This CDR3 is built from 15 residues. The CDR3 loop reads CASSLGGFGANVLTF. CDR3 coding DNA: TGTGCCAGCAGTTTAGGGGGATTCGGGGCCAACGTCCTGACTTTC.

CDR3 sequence: CASSYATGQGTFYEQYF. The CDR3 DNA is TGTGCCAGCAGTTACGCGACAGGACAGGGGACCTTTTACGAGCAGTACTTC. The J gene is TRBJ2-7, the V gene TRBV6-2 or TRBV6-3, with 9 bases fitting TRBD1. Germline V gene sequence: CDR1 MNHEY, CDR2 SVGEGT. The CDR3 sequence is 17 residues long. V lost 2 bases and J lost 4; bases outside the gene matches: 12.

Ten or more counts support this clonotype. This sequence joins TRBV27 and TRBJ1-5; tentative D call: TRBD1 (6 bases). Germline CDR1 and CDR2: MNHEY and SMNVEV (reference sequence). The CDR3 runs to 13 residues. Trimming took 4 bases from V and 8 from J, leaving 12 bases between them. The CDR3 loop reads CASSSRGGEPQHF. The CDR3 DNA reads TGTGCCAGCAGTTCCCGAGGGGGGGAGCCCCAGCATTTT.

This clonotype has a count of ten or more. The junction does not match germline at one end; this may be a read error. V and J are TRBV2 and TRBJ2-5; TRBD1 might be the D (5 bases). Germline V lookup: CDR1 SNHLY, CDR2 FYNNEI. This CDR3 has 13 amino acids. CDR3: CASREAGQETQYF. Here the CDR3 DNA reads TGTGCCAGCAGGGAAGCAGGGCAAGAGACCCAGTACTTC.

V is TRBV6-5 and J is TRBJ2-5; D is perhaps TRBD2 (5 bases). The V gene lost 6 bases and the J gene lost 4 bases, with 18 bases spanning the gap. Germline V gene data show CDR1 as MNHEY and CDR2 as SVGAGI. This CDR3 is 15 amino acids long. CDR3 residues: CASSPGIAKRETQYF. DNA for the CDR3: TGTGCCAGCAGCCCCGGGATAGCAAAGAGAGAGACCCAGTACTTC.

The chain links TRBV19 to TRBJ1-5; maybe TRBD1 (5 bases). The CDR3 spans 14 residues. Germline CDR1 reads LNHDA; CDR2 reads SQIVND (reference sequence). Trimming left V 3 bases short and J 6 bases short, with 12 bases between. CDR3 loop: CASSMRQGPQPQHF. In DNA, the CDR3 is TGTGCCAGTAGTATGAGGCAGGGACCTCAGCCCCAGCATTTT.

This clonotype has at least ten counts. The chain combines TRBV7-2 with TRBJ2-3, with D perhaps given as TRBD1 or TRBD2 (6 bases each). The CDR3 covers 15 residues. From germline, CDR1 is SGHTA and CDR2 FQGNSA. With 7 bases removed from V and 4 bases from J, the gap between germline ends came to 18 bases. CDR3: CASMEGGRVADTQYF. In DNA form, the CDR3 reads TGTGCCAGCATGGAAGGGGGGCGGGTAGCAGATACGCAGTATTTT.

At least ten counts were recorded for this clonotype. The rearrangement uses TRBV2 and TRBJ2-4; 7 nucleotides match TRBD2. Germline V gene sequence: CDR1 SNHLY, CDR2 FYNNEI. The trim removed 5 bases at V and 5 bases at J, leaving 9 bases unmatched. There are 15 residues in the CDR3. The CDR3 reads CASSSLADPQNIQYF. The CDR3 nucleotides are TGTGCCAGCAGTAGTCTAGCGGATCCCCAAAACATTCAGTACTTC.